These 8 T cell receptor beta chains originate from one sample sequenced in a study of blood T cell repertoires in COVID-19. Sequencing used immunoSEQ multiplex PCR; TCRdb keeps in-frame clones, though not all of them. The sample has around 100,000 clones, 90% seen once; the top ten hold around 5.1%. What was sequenced was peripheral blood. These TCRs come from a middle-aged man with acute or convalescent COVID-19.

This rearrangement joins TRBV2 to TRBJ1-1, with TRBD1 identical over 9 bases. The CDR3 is 14 residues long. Germline trimming cut 5 bases from V and 4 bases from J; bases unmatched to any gene: 5. Per the germline V gene, CDR1 is SNHLY and CDR2 is FYNNEI. The CDR3, as DNA: TGTGCCAGCAGTAGGGACAGGGCGAGCACTGAAGCTTTCTTT. Protein: CASSRDRASTEAFF.

The chain combines TRBV30 with TRBJ2-7, with D unclear. Looked up from germline, CDR1 is GTSNPN and CDR2 is SVGIG (reference sequence). The CDR3 totals 11 residues. V was shortened by 2 bases and J by 2 bases, with 4 bases between the two germline ends. The CDR3 coding sequence is TGTGCCTGGAGTCGTACCTACGAGCAGTACTTC. Encoded protein: CAWSRTYEQYF.

As to this clone: This sample includes further DNA sequences coding for the same CDR3. The V call is TRBV10-2, the J call TRBJ2-1; 9 nucleotides align to TRBD2. V trimming: 2 bases; J trimming: 3 bases; junction bases outside the gene matches: 2. Germline V gene lookup returns CDR1 WSHSY and CDR2 SAAADI. The CDR3 sequence is 15 residues long. The CDR3 nucleotides read TGCGCCAGCAGTGAGGCGGGAGGGTTCTACAATGAGCAGTTCTTC. It is translated as CASSEAGGFYNEQFF.

This clone was counted a single time. The chain carries TRBV10-3 and TRBJ1-1; 10 bases are shared with TRBD1. The CDR3 extends over 13 amino acids. Trimming cost V 6 bases and J 3 bases; bases outside gene matches: 1. Germline V gives CDR1 ENHRY, CDR2 SYGVKD. The CDR3 here is CAISGTGDTEAFF. The CDR3 nucleotides are TGTGCCATCAGCGGGACAGGGGACACTGAAGCTTTCTTT.

The genes are TRBV30 and TRBJ1-3; D gene unclear. Germline CDR1 and CDR2: GTSNPN and SVGIG (reference sequence). The CDR3 contains 13 residues. V was pared by 3 bases and J by 0 bases, with 6 bases between. The CDR3 region is CAWSGDSGNTIYF. The CDR3 DNA sequence: TGTGCCTGGAGCGGGGACTCTGGAAACACCATATATTTT. Complete variable domain (other parts from reference TRBV30 and TRBJ1-3): SQTIHQWPATLVQPVGSPLSLECTVEGTSNPNLYWYRQAAGRGLQLLFYSVGIGQISSEVPQNLSASRPQDRQFILSSKKLLLSDSGFYLCAWSGDSGNTIYFGEGSWLTVV.

This clone was seen a few times. The chain is built from TRBV2 and TRBJ2-3; TRBD2 agrees at 7 bases. V lost 5 bases, J lost 2 bases, and 4 bases stayed unmatched. The CDR3 has 14 amino acids. Germline lookup yields CDR1 SNHLY and CDR2 FYNNEI. The CDR3 nucleotides read TGTGCCAGCAGTTGGCTAGCGGACACAGATACGCAGTATTTT. Translating gives CASSWLADTDTQYF.

The J gene is TRBJ2-5, the V gene TRBV7-2; tentative D call: TRBD2 (6 bases). Per germline, CDR1 SGHTA and CDR2 FQGNSA. The CDR3 is 16 amino acids. Trimming removed 1 base at V and 5 bases at J, with 17 bases between. In nucleotides, the CDR3 is TGTGCCAGCAGCTTAGGGGGCCGGAGGGCCACGGAGACCCAGTACTTC. The encoded protein is CASSLGGRRATETQYF.

The table lists this clone with a few counts. V usage is TRBV7-2 and J usage is TRBJ2-5; weak D call: TRBD1 (5 bases). Trimming took off 3 bases at V and 6 bases at J, with 11 bases between the two ends. Germline loops: CDR1 SGHTA, CDR2 FQGNSA. The CDR3 runs to 13 residues. CDR3 protein: CASSFFRAKTQYF. As DNA, the CDR3 is TGTGCCAGCAGCTTTTTCAGGGCAAAGACCCAGTACTTC.